Listed below are T cell receptor beta chains from one sample, sequenced in a study of long-term antiretroviral therapy in people with HIV. Measured with immunoSEQ multiplex PCR; TCRdb has only the in-frame clones, and not every one. Seen here are some 19,000 clones, around 87% observed once, and the top ten hold 3.3%. The sample consisted of unsorted PBMCs, taken about 2.7 years after starting antiretroviral therapy. The receptor source for this set is a woman between 45 and 60 years old with HIV. Each CDR3 is given with its conserved first and last residue. Fields, in order: J gene, V gene, D gene, clone size, CDR3 protein, CDR3 DNA. A D gene is named only where the DNA matches it firmly. Rows give clone size only sometimes, using once, few, many, or a class for an expanded clone.

>TRBJ2-3|TRBV10-3|-|-
CAGGPKDTQYF
TGTGCCGGCGGGCCGAAAGATACGCAGTATTTT
>TRBJ1-4|TRBV7-9|TRBD1|-
CASSDQGTGPLELFF
TGTGCCAGCAGCGACCAGGGGACAGGCCCATTAGAACTGTTTTTT
>TRBJ1-5|TRBV4-1|-|-
CASSQVIGQPQHF
TGCGCCAGCAGCCAAGTTATCGGTCAGCCCCAGCATTTT
>TRBJ2-2|TRBV7-6|-|-
CASSLMDTGELFF
TGTGCCAGCAGCTTAATGGACACCGGGGAGCTGTTTTTT
>TRBJ2-7|TRBV5-4|-|-
CASSSSYSYEQYF
TGTGCCAGCAGCTCCTCCTATTCCTACGAGCAGTACTTC
>TRBJ2-2|TRBV19|-|-
CASNRVTGELFF
TGTGCCAGTAACAGGGTCACCGGGGAGCTGTTTTTT
>TRBJ2-5|TRBV19|TRBD2|-
CASSRLSGRILQETQYF
TGTGCCAGTAGTAGGCTTAGCGGGAGGATCCTTCAAGAGACCCAGTACTTC
>TRBJ2-2|TRBV18|TRBD1|-
CASSPRTPRQGDFGELFF
TGTGCCAGCTCACCACGGACGCCGCGACAGGGGGATTTCGGGGAGCTGTTTTTT
>TRBJ2-7|TRBV18|-|-
CASSPTDSYEQYF
TGTGCCAGCTCACCGACAGACTCCTACGAGCAGTACTTC
>TRBJ2-5|TRBV18|-|-
CASSLRKFQETQYF
TGTGCCAGCTCACTTCGGAAATTCCAAGAGACCCAGTACTTC
>TRBJ1-4|TRBV5-1|-|-
CASSLSPLAGDEKLFF
TGCGCCAGCAGCTTGTCACCCCTGGCAGGGGATGAAAAACTGTTTTTT
>TRBJ2-1|TRBV7-9|-|-
CASSPRGGSYNEQFF
TGTGCCAGCAGCCCTAGGGGTGGCTCCTACAATGAGCAGTTCTTC
>TRBJ2-3|TRBV11-3|-|-
CASSSRQATQYF
TGTGCCAGCAGCTCAAGGCAAGCTACGCAGTATTTT
>TRBJ2-5|TRBV18|-|-
CASSPRYSEETQYF
TGTGCCAGCTCACCAAGGTACAGCGAAGAGACCCAGTACTTC
>TRBJ2-2|TRBV2|TRBD1|once
CASSTRDREYGELFF
TGTGCCAGCAGTACCCGGGACAGGGAGTACGGGGAGCTGTTTTTT
>TRBJ2-2|TRBV5-1|-|-
CASSPDWNTGELFF
TGCGCCAGCAGCCCCGACTGGAACACCGGGGAGCTGTTTTTT
>TRBJ1-4|TRBV27|-|-
CASSLSKGEKLFF
TGTGCCAGCAGTTTATCGAAGGGAGAAAAACTGTTTTTT
>TRBJ2-3|TRBV7-9|-|-
CASDRGRGDTQYF
TGTGCCAGCGATAGGGGGAGAGGAGATACGCAGTATTTT
>TRBJ2-1|TRBV27|-|-
CASSWDTHEQFF
TGTGCCAGCAGTTGGGACACCCATGAGCAGTTCTTC
>TRBJ1-2|TRBV7-8|-|-
CASSRIEDPYGYTF
TGTGCCAGCAGCCGTATTGAGGATCCCTATGGCTACACCTTC
>TRBJ1-1|TRBV6-1|TRBD1|-
CASSSPGGKSEAFF
TGTGCCAGCAGTTCTCCAGGGGGTAAATCTGAAGCTTTCTTT
>TRBJ1-1|TRBV19|-|-
CASKAGMNTEAFF
TGTGCCAGTAAGGCGGGTATGAACACTGAAGCTTTCTTT
>TRBJ2-7|TRBV20-1|-|-
CSASEGYEQYF
TGCAGTGCTTCAGAAGGGTACGAGCAGTACTTC
>TRBJ2-1|TRBV5-1|TRBD2|-
CASSWRTSGSISHNEQFF
TGCGCCAGCAGCTGGAGGACTAGCGGGAGCATTTCCCACAATGAGCAGTTCTTC
>TRBJ2-7|TRBV29-1|-|-
CSVEIRQGSSYEQYF
TGCAGCGTTGAAATTCGCCAGGGGAGCTCCTACGAGCAGTACTTC
>TRBJ2-3|TRBV10-3|TRBD2|-
CAIKLAGGTDTQYF
TGTGCCATCAAATTAGCGGGGGGCACAGATACGCAGTATTTT
>TRBJ2-1|TRBV7-9|-|-
CASSLAGLNEQFF
TGTGCCAGCAGCTTAGCTGGGCTCAATGAGCAGTTCTTC
>TRBJ1-1|TRBV5-1|TRBD1|-
CASSLYFGTGNMNTEAFF
TGCGCCAGCAGCTTGTATTTCGGGACAGGGAACATGAACACTGAAGCTTTCTTT
>TRBJ1-4|TRBV18|-|-
CASSRVATNEKLFF
TGTGCCAGCTCACGGGTTGCAACTAATGAAAAACTGTTTTTT
>TRBJ2-7|TRBV7-2|-|-
CASSLAQGFYEQYF
TGTGCCAGCAGCTTAGCGCAGGGATTCTACGAGCAGTACTTC
>TRBJ1-2|TRBV6-5|-|-
CASSYSGQGYGYTF
TGTGCCAGCAGTTACTCGGGGCAGGGCTATGGCTACACCTTC
>TRBJ2-1|TRBV7-9|TRBD2|-
CASLGLDNEQFF
TGTGCCAGCTTGGGACTAGACAATGAGCAGTTCTTC
>TRBJ1-1|TRBV25-1|TRBD1|-
CASSGTGGSEAFF
TGTGCCAGCAGTGGGACAGGGGGCTCTGAAGCTTTCTTT
>TRBJ2-7|TRBV6-5|TRBD2|once
CASSFTSGTYEQYF
TGTGCCAGCAGTTTTACTAGCGGCACCTACGAGCAGTACTTC
>TRBJ2-5|TRBV7-8|-|-
CASSLSATRVYQETQYF
TGTGCCAGCAGCTTATCGGCAACCAGGGTGTACCAAGAGACCCAGTACTTC
>TRBJ2-2|TRBV10-3|TRBD2|-
CAISDLATSGWGTGELFF
TGTGCCATCAGTGACTTAGCGACTAGCGGGTGGGGCACCGGGGAGCTGTTTTTT
>TRBJ2-7|TRBV7-2|TRBD1|-
CASSPRQGASREQYF
TGTGCCAGCAGCCCTCGACAGGGGGCGTCCCGCGAGCAGTACTTC
>TRBJ2-2|TRBV9|-|-
CASSSTPGSAGELFF
TGTGCCAGCAGCTCGACGCCCGGGAGCGCCGGGGAGCTGTTTTTT
>TRBJ1-1|TRBV5-6|TRBD1|-
CASSQGGYTEAFF
TGTGCCAGCAGCCAGGGGGGATACACTGAAGCTTTCTTT
>TRBJ2-7|TRBV5-1|TRBD1|few
CASSVGTGAYEQYF
TGCGCCAGCAGCGTTGGGACAGGGGCGTACGAGCAGTACTTC